The rows below give T cell receptor beta chains drawn from one sample of a study of T cells in Graves' hyperthyroidism and ophthalmopathy. MiXCR was run by TCRdb on the multiplex PCR reads, yielding one entry per CDR3 protein. This table has about 570,000 distinct CDR3 sequences, about 43% appearing once. The sequenced sample consisted of peripheral blood or thyroid tissue (not recorded which). Receptors were obtained from an adult woman with Graves' disease, either hyperthyroidism or ophthalmopathy (not recorded which). Both conserved end residues are part of each CDR3. The size entry is marked missing in some rows and otherwise reads once, few, many or a size class.

>TRBV5-1|many|14|TRBJ1-4
CASSSGQGNEKLFF
>TRBV3-1|many|16|TRBJ1-2
CASSQDLRDGYYGYTF
>TRBV7-9|many|16|TRBJ1-1
CASSLMGGVMNTEAFF
>TRBV19|NA|15|TRBJ1-1
CASSTSGRTNTEAFF
>TRBV5-1|NA|12|TRBJ2-1
CASSLEETEQFF
>TRBV2|once|12|TRBJ1-3
CASRRGRDTIYF
>TRBV6-1|few|17|TRBJ2-2
CASSDPLRQGGSGELFF
>TRBV4-2|few|14|TRBJ2-2
CASSLNKGAGELFF
>TRBV5-6|many|15|TRBJ2-7
CASSAGTSGFREQYF
>TRBV5-1|many|16|TRBJ2-5
CASSPREGHGQETQYF
>TRBV14|NA|12|TRBJ1-1
CASSQEGRGAFF
>TRBV12-5|NA|19|TRBJ1-2
CASGLVYEADRLQNYGYTF
>TRBV7-8|NA|11|TRBJ1-5
CAGQLGQPQHF
>TRBV29-1|once|15|TRBJ1-1
CSVRGAVARNTEAFF
>TRBV9|many|14|TRBJ2-7
CASSVGQGGYEQYF
>TRBV5-8|many|17|TRBJ1-3
CASSSPGAGSSGNTIYF
>TRBV5-1|many|15|TRBJ1-2
CASSQTRGLDYGYTF
>TRBV2|NA|14|TRBJ2-5
CASSEQGSGETQYF
>TRBV7-9|NA|13|TRBJ2-5
CASSHGGKETQYF
>TRBV2|NA|19|TRBJ1-1
CASRFPSGGQEPTNTEAFF
>TRBV20-1|many|13|TRBJ1-5
CSASVRQDQPQHF
>TRBV7-3|NA|16|TRBJ1-2
CASSLGLAGTNYGYTF
>TRBV20-1|many|18|TRBJ1-3
CSAATGAAPDLSGNTIYF